The 24 T cell receptor beta chains reported below all come from one sample, sequenced in a study of blood T cells in healthy people across ages. A second 7 to 11 cycle PCR used barcoded and J-beta primers. TCRdb reanalysed the 5' RACE reads using MiXCR and keeps one entry per CDR3 protein. The sample lists 700,000 to 900,000 distinct CDR3 sequences, roughly 24% occurring once. The data were also submitted as part of a second study, on T cells of mothers and their children.

Sequencing was done on a sample of blood. The receptors stem from a boy younger than 18 in good health.

This clonotype was picked up a small number of times. The J gene is TRBJ1-1, the V gene TRBV20-1; D may be TRBD1 (5 bases). Trimming pared 6 bases from V and 4 bases from J, leaving 18 bases between. There are 14 residues in the CDR3. Germline V gene lookup returns CDR1 DFQATT and CDR2 SNEGSKA (reference sequence). CDR3 residues: CSAPRDPVGTEAFF. CDR3 in DNA: TGCAGTGCCCCCCGGGACCCGGTGGGCACTGAAGCTTTCTTT.

This clonotype was seen a few times. The rearrangement joins TRBV5-8 to TRBJ2-7, with a weak D call TRBD1 (6 bases). V gave up 6 bases and J gave up 1 base, with 20 bases separating them. The CDR3 is 16 amino acids. Germline values: CDR1 SGHTS, CDR2 YDEGEE. The DNA of the CDR3 is TGTGCCAGCACCTCAGGGGTACTAGGAACATCCTACGAGCAGTACTTC. It encodes CASTSGVLGTSYEQYF.

The sample holds a few counts of this clonotype. J is TRBJ2-5 and V is TRBV23-1; a possible D gene is TRBD1 (6 bases). TRBV23-1 counts as an open reading frame of uncertain function. The V and J ends lost 0 bases and 2 bases respectively, with 16 bases between them. The CDR3 has 17 residues. The CDR3 DNA follows: TGCGCCAGCAGTCAATCCCCGGACAGCCAGAAACAAGAGACCCAGTACTTC. This codes for CASSQSPDSQKQETQYF.

This clonotype was recorded a few times. The rearrangement uses TRBV29-1 and TRBJ1-6; no reliable D call. The germline gives CDR1 SQVTM, CDR2 ANQGSEA. This CDR3 is 12 amino acids long. Trimming cost V 4 bases and J 7 bases, with 8 bases left between them. The CDR3 DNA reads as TGCAGCGTTGGTGTGGAGAATTCACCCCTCCACTTT. Its protein product is CSVGVENSPLHF.

This sequence joins TRBV28 and TRBJ2-7, with TRBD2 as a possible D gene (7 bases). The CDR3 sequence is 15 residues long. Trimming stripped 6 bases from V and 6 bases from J, with 21 bases between. Germline V gene lookup returns CDR1 MDHEN and CDR2 SYDVKM. CDR3 region: CASRPQGGGNGEQYF. CDR3 nucleotide sequence: TGTGCCAGCAGACCACAGGGAGGGGGGAACGGCGAGCAGTACTTC.

In its sample, this clonotype was seen a few times. V gene TRBV21-1 combines with J gene TRBJ2-3; TRBD1, as called in the table, went unchecked against the DNA. TRBV21-1 is a known pseudogene. CDR3 size: 16 residues. The CDR3 loop is CASSKGSAGATDTQYF. CDR3 in DNA: TGTGCCAGCAGCAAAGGGTCCGCGGGGGCTACAGATACGCAGTATTTT.

The chain has TRBV13 and TRBJ1-2; no firm D call. Trimming shortened V by 0 bases and J by 0 bases, and 11 bases separated the two germline ends. CDR3 length equals 16 residues. CDR1 and CDR2 (germline): PRHDT, FYEKMQ (reference sequence). The CDR3 spells CASSLGPGRANYGYTF. In DNA form, the CDR3 reads TGTGCCAGCAGCTTAGGCCCGGGTCGAGCTAACTATGGCTACACCTTC.

This clonotype was counted a few times. The chain employs TRBV6-4 and TRBJ1-1; 7 bases match TRBD1. The CDR3 spans 14 residues. The germline V gene encodes CDR1 MRHNA and CDR2 SNTAGT. Unmatched junction bases numbered 5, after V lost 6 bases and J lost 1 base. The CDR3, as DNA: TGTGCCAGCAGCGACGACAGGGCGAACACTGAAGCTTTCTTT. Its protein product is CASSDDRANTEAFF.

The chain is built from TRBV29-1 and TRBJ1-1; D is uncertain. Germline V gene sequence: CDR1 SQVTM, CDR2 ANQGSEA. CDR3 length: 11 residues. The V gene lost 5 bases and the J gene lost 3 bases, with 7 bases spanning the gap. The CDR3 reads CSVSRDTEAFF. For the CDR3, the DNA is TGCAGCGTTTCAAGGGACACTGAAGCTTTCTTT.

V is TRBV20-1 and J is TRBJ1-1; TRBD1 might be the D (5 bases). This CDR3 region has 16 residues. Germline assignment: CDR1 DFQATT and CDR2 SNEGSKA (reference sequence). The V end lost 7 bases, the J end lost 0 bases, and 21 bases lay between the germline ends. The CDR3 region is CSVMGRDRVLNTEAFF. DNA of the CDR3: TGCAGTGTGATGGGCAGGGATAGGGTTTTGAACACTGAAGCTTTCTTT.

This clonotype was detected only a few times. The chain joins TRBV5-1 to TRBJ2-5, with a tentative D call TRBD2 (6 bases). Per germline, CDR1 SGHRS and CDR2 YFSETQ. V was trimmed by 4 bases and J by 1 base, leaving 14 bases between them. This CDR3 comprises 15 residues. This CDR3 is CASSQGLRGQETQYF. CDR3 DNA: TGCGCCAGCAGCCAGGGACTGCGGGGCCAAGAGACCCAGTACTTC.

The genes are TRBV2 and TRBJ1-3; D is undetermined. Germline loops: CDR1 SNHLY, CDR2 FYNNEI. The CDR3 runs 17 residues. Trimming cost V 1 base and J 1 base, with 14 bases left between them. CDR3 nucleotide sequence: TGTGCCAGCAGTGAAGAGCAACCCTTCGCGTCTGGAAACACCATATATTTT. It codes for CASSEEQPFASGNTIYF.

In this sample, this clonotype turned up many times. Here the CDR3 reads CASSPGMNYGYTF. Here the CDR3 DNA reads TGTGCCAGCAGCCCCGGGATGAACTATGGCTACACCTTC. This rearrangement joins TRBV25-1 to TRBJ1-2; D unclear. This CDR3 has 13 amino acids. Germline loops: CDR1 MGHDK, CDR2 SYGVNS. The germline V and J ends were trimmed by 6 bases and 2 bases, with 10 bases remaining between them.

This chain links TRBV7-9 with TRBJ2-1; D could derive from TRBD1 or TRBD2 (7 bases each). V lost 5 bases to trimming and J lost 1 base, with 12 bases between them. Germline assignment: CDR1 SEHNR and CDR2 FQNEAQ (reference sequence). The CDR3 runs 15 residues. CDR3 amino acids: CASSARGGSYNEQFF. The CDR3 DNA reads as TGTGCCAGCAGCGCCAGGGGGGGATCCTACAATGAGCAGTTCTTC.

CDR3 residues: CASRGTGREKLFF. The CDR3 DNA sequence: TGTGCCAGCAGAGGGACAGGACGTGAAAAACTGTTTTTT. This chain joins TRBV2 and TRBJ1-4; 8 positions agree with TRBD1. The CDR3 is 13 amino acids. Germline V gives CDR1 SNHLY, CDR2 FYNNEI. V trimming: 6 bases; J trimming: 7 bases; junction bases outside the gene matches: 4.

Here the CDR3 DNA reads TGTGCCAGCAGTTACTCGAATTCTAACTACAATGAGCAGTTCTTC. This encodes CASSYSNSNYNEQFF. The chain joins TRBV6-2 or TRBV6-3 to TRBJ2-1; no reliable D call. Germline CDR1 MNHEY, CDR2 SVGEGT. V was trimmed by 0 bases and J by 3 bases, leaving 9 bases between them. The CDR3 consists of 15 residues.

The chain couples TRBV29-1 to TRBJ1-2; D might be TRBD1 (5 bases). The V gene lost 0 bases and the J gene lost 8 bases, with 13 bases spanning the gap. This CDR3 has 13 residues. The germline V gene encodes CDR1 SQVTM and CDR2 ANQGSEA. CDR3 protein: CSVEERDGGGYTF. For the CDR3, the DNA is TGCAGCGTTGAAGAAAGGGACGGAGGAGGCTACACCTTC.

The rearrangement links TRBV24-1 to TRBJ2-1; D is ambiguous. The germline V gene has CDR1 KGHDR and CDR2 SFDVKD. With 0 bases removed from V and 8 bases from J, the gap between germline ends came to 7 bases. CDR3 size: 13 residues. The CDR3 DNA follows: TGTGCCACCAGTGATTTGGCTCTCGATGAGCAGTTCTTC. Its translation: CATSDLALDEQFF.

This clonotype was counted between two and nine times. The V call is TRBV11-2, the J call TRBJ2-5; D is possibly TRBD1 (5 bases). This CDR3 is built from 14 residues. Germline CDR1 is SGHAT and CDR2 is FQNNGV. Trimming removed 0 bases at V and 5 bases at J, with 10 bases between. CDR3 amino acids: CASSLDAGLETQYF. In DNA form, the CDR3 reads TGTGCCAGCAGCTTAGACGCAGGGTTGGAGACCCAGTACTTC.

In this sample, this clonotype turned up a few times. The gene calls are TRBV6-2 or TRBV6-3 and TRBJ2-3; TRBD2 aligns across 9 bases. This CDR3 has 16 amino acids. V shed 2 bases and J 4 bases; nucleotides not matched to a gene: 7. CDR1 is MNHEY and CDR2 is SVGEGT in the germline V gene. CDR3 nucleotides: TGTGCCAGCAGTTACGTAGCGGGACTAGCTCCAGATACGCAGTATTTT. Translating it yields CASSYVAGLAPDTQYF.

This clonotype was observed many times. V gene TRBV5-5 combines with J gene TRBJ2-3; possibly TRBD1 for D (5 bases). This CDR3 spans 15 amino acids. Trimming removed 0 bases at V and 3 bases at J, with 11 bases between. Germline CDR1 reads SGHKS; CDR2 reads YYEKEE (reference sequence). DNA of the CDR3: TGTGCCAGCAGCTTGGGGCAGGGTTATACAGATACGCAGTATTTT. Translating gives CASSLGQGYTDTQYF. Filled out from reference TRBV5-5 and TRBJ2-3, the complete variable domain reads DAGVTQSPTHLIKTRGQQVTLRCSPISGHKSVSWYQQVLGQGPQFIFQYYEKEERGRGNFPDRFSARQFPNYSSELNVNALLLGDSALYLCASSLGQGYTDTQYFGPGTRLTVL.

V is TRBV20-1 and J is TRBJ2-5; D is unresolved. V dropped 4 bases and J dropped 1 base, with 10 bases sitting between them. CDR1 is DFQATT and CDR2 is SNEGSKA in the germline V gene (reference sequence). The CDR3 contains 13 residues. This chain's CDR3 is CSAKTATQETQYF. DNA of the CDR3: TGCAGTGCTAAGACCGCTACCCAAGAGACCCAGTACTTC.

This clonotype occurred a few times. The V and J genes are TRBV3-1 and TRBJ2-1; D gene unclear. Per germline, CDR1 LGHDT and CDR2 YNNKEL (reference sequence). V lost 2 bases to trimming and J lost 11 bases, with 13 bases between them. The CDR3 consists of 13 residues. DNA of the CDR3: TGTGCCAGCAGCCAACAAACTAACACTAAGCAGTTCTTC. Amino acid sequence: CASSQQTNTKQFF.

The chain uses TRBV30 and TRBJ2-7, with a tentative D call TRBD1 (5 bases). CDR3 length: 13 residues. From germline, CDR1 is GTSNPN and CDR2 SVGIG (reference sequence). The V and J ends lost 0 bases and 2 bases respectively, with 8 bases between them. The chain's CDR3 is CAWSVGAPYEQYF. The CDR3 DNA sequence: TGTGCCTGGAGTGTAGGGGCCCCCTACGAGCAGTACTTC.